This is a list of T cell receptor beta chains from one sample in a study of T cell responses to AZD1222 COVID-19 vaccine. Using immunoSEQ multiplex PCR, the repertoire was profiled, and TCRdb retains in-frame clones only, with some absent. The top ten clones hold approximately 1.2% of a sample with 90,000 to 120,000 clones, 92% of them seen once. Sample: peripheral blood, taken on day 0 of AZD1222 vaccination. These receptors all come from an adult in good health. Each CDR3 is given with its conserved first and last residue. The D gene is left open where the match is weak. Size tells how often a clone was seen (once, few, many) or the class of an expanded clone, and some rows leave it out.

V,D,J,size,DNA,CDR3
TRBV9,TRBD1,TRBJ2-5,NA,TGTCCCCCAGGGACAGTTTGGGAGACCCAGTACTTC,CPPGTVWETQYF
TRBV5-4,TRBD1,TRBJ2-1,NA,TGTGCCAGCAGCTCGGGTAGGGACAGATCCTACAATGAGCAGTTCTTC,CASSSGRDRSYNEQFF
TRBV28,TRBD2,TRBJ2-7,NA,TGTGCCAGCAGTGGGGCTAGCGGTTTGAGCTCCTACGAGCAGTACTTC,CASSGASGLSSYEQYF
TRBV18,NA,TRBJ1-3,NA,TGTGCCAGCTCCCTCGACAGCTCTGGAAACACCATATATTTT,CASSLDSSGNTIYF
TRBV30,NA,TRBJ1-2,few,TGTGCCTGGAGTGTAGCGGGCCGGACTAACTATGGCTACACCTTC,CAWSVAGRTNYGYTF
TRBV12-3/TRBV12-4,TRBD1,TRBJ2-3,NA,TGTGCCAGCAGTTTAGGACAGGGTGACTATTTT,CASSLGQGDYF
TRBV5-1,NA,TRBJ2-7,once,TGCGCCAGCAGCTTGGTTGGTGGCTACGAGCAGTACTTC,CASSLVGGYEQYF
TRBV7-2,NA,TRBJ1-6,NA,TGTGCCAGCAGCTCCGGGCTTCCCTATAATTCACCCCTCCACTTT,CASSSGLPYNSPLHF
TRBV7-2,NA,TRBJ2-7,NA,TGTGCCAGCAGCTACGGACTACTTTACGAGCAGTACTTC,CASSYGLLYEQYF
TRBV15,NA,TRBJ1-4,NA,TGTGCCACCAGCAGGAACGTCGGGGGGCCGGCAACTAATGAAAAACTGTTTTTT,CATSRNVGGPATNEKLFF
TRBV9,TRBD2,TRBJ2-3,few,TGTGCCAGCAGCGTGGGTACGGGACTATCGACAGATACGCAGTATTTT,CASSVGTGLSTDTQYF
TRBV13,NA,TRBJ1-1,NA,TGTGCCAGCAGCTTAGGGGGCCTGAACACTGAAGCTTTCTTT,CASSLGGLNTEAFF
TRBV5-1,TRBD1,TRBJ2-2,NA,TGCGCCAGCAGCGGGGACAGCTACACCGGGGAGCTGTTTTTT,CASSGDSYTGELFF
TRBV7-9,NA,TRBJ2-4,NA,TGTGCCAGCAGCTTAGAGGGACCAAACATTCAGTACTTC,CASSLEGPNIQYF
TRBV27,TRBD1,TRBJ2-7,NA,TGTGCCAGCAGTTCAACAGGGGGTTCCTACGAGCAGTACTTC,CASSSTGGSYEQYF
TRBV4-1,TRBD2,TRBJ2-5,NA,TGCGCCAGCAGCCAAGATACTTGGAGCGGGGGACACCAAGAGACCCAGTACTTC,CASSQDTWSGGHQETQYF
TRBV3-1/TRBV3-2,NA,TRBJ2-5,NA,TGTGCCAGCAGTTACCAAGGGGGAAACTCAGAGACCCAGTACTTC,CASSYQGGNSETQYF
TRBV27,NA,TRBJ2-1,NA,TGTGCCAGCAGTCCCTCCGGGACACTCAATGAGCAGTTCTTC,CASSPSGTLNEQFF
TRBV7-2,NA,TRBJ2-7,NA,TGTGCCAGCAGCTTAGCCCCAGGGAGAGACTACGAGCAGTACTTC,CASSLAPGRDYEQYF
TRBV3-1/TRBV3-2,TRBD1,TRBJ1-5,NA,TGTGCCAGCAGCCATCAACAGGGGGCTAGCAATCAGCCCCAGCATTTT,CASSHQQGASNQPQHF
TRBV28,TRBD1,TRBJ1-1,NA,TGTGCCAGCAGTTTTTTGGACAGGGGGCGAACTGAAGCTTTCTTT,CASSFLDRGRTEAFF
TRBV6-2/TRBV6-3,NA,TRBJ1-4,NA,TGTGCCAGCAGTTACTGCCCAGGGGAGGTTGATGAAAAACTGTTTTTT,CASSYCPGEVDEKLFF
TRBV19,TRBD1,TRBJ1-5,NA,TGTGCCAGTAGTATCTTAGGGGGCCGACAGCCCCAGCATTTT,CASSILGGRQPQHF
TRBV6-5,NA,TRBJ2-7,NA,TGTGCCAGCAGTTACTCGGGTAGGGCCCCCTGGTACGAGCAGTACTTC,CASSYSGRAPWYEQYF
TRBV6-5,NA,TRBJ1-5,NA,TGTGCCAGCAGACCGGGAGCCTACCAAAACCAGCCCCAGCATTTT,CASRPGAYQNQPQHF
TRBV9,TRBD2,TRBJ2-1,NA,TGTGCCAGCAGCGCTCTAGCGGGGGAACTCCATGAGCAGTTCTTC,CASSALAGELHEQFF